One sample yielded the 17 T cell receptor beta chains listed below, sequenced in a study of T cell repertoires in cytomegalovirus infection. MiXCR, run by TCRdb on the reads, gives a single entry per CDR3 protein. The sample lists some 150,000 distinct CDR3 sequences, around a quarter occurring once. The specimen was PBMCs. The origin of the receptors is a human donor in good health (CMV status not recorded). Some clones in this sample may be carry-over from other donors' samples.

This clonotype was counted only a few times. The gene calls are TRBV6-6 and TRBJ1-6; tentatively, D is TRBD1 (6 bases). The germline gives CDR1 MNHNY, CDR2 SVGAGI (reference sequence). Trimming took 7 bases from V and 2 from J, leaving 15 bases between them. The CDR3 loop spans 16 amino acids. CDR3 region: CASKPLGGTYNSPLHF. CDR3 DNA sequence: TGTGCCAGCAAACCCCTCGGGGGCACCTATAATTCACCCCTCCACTTT.

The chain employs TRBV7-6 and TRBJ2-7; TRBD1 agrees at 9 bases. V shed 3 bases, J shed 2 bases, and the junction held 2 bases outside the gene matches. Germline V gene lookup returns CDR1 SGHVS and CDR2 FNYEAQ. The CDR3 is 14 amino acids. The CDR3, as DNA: TGTGCCAGCAGCTTTGGGGACAGGGCCTACGAGCAGTACTTC. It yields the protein CASSFGDRAYEQYF.

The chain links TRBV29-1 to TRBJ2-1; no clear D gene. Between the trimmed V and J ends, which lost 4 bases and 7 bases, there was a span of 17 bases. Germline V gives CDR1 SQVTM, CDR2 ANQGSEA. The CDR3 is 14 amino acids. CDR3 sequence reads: CSVAAPRVPNEQFF. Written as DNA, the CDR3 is TGCAGCGTTGCGGCCCCCCGGGTGCCAAATGAGCAGTTCTTC.

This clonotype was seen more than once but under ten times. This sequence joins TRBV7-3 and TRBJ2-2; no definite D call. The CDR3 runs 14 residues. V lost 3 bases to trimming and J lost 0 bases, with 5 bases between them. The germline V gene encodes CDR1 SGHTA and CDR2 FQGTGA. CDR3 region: CASSFYANTGELFF. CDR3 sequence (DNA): TGTGCCAGCAGCTTCTACGCGAACACCGGGGAGCTGTTTTTT.

The CDR3 DNA follows: TGTGCCAGCAGTCTCGGGGGGAGGTACGAGCAGTACTTC. Protein sequence: CASSLGGRYEQYF. The rearrangement uses TRBV27 and TRBJ2-7; 7 nucleotides agree with TRBD2. V dropped 5 bases and J dropped 4; count of bases not matched to a gene: 5. The CDR3 is made up of 13 amino acids. Germline V gives CDR1 MNHEY, CDR2 SMNVEV (reference sequence).

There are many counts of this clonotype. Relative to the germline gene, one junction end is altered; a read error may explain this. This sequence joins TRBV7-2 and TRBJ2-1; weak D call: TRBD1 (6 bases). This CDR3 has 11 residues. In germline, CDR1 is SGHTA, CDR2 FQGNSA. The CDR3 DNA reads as TGTGCCAGCAGCTTCACCGGGACACCCAACTTC. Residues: CASSFTGTPNF.

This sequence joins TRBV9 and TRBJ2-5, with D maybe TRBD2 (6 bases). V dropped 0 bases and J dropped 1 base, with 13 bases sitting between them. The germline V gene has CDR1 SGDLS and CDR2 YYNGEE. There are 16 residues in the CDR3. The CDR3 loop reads CASSVASGVGQETQYF. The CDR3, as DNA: TGTGCCAGCAGCGTAGCATCGGGAGTCGGCCAAGAGACCCAGTACTTC.

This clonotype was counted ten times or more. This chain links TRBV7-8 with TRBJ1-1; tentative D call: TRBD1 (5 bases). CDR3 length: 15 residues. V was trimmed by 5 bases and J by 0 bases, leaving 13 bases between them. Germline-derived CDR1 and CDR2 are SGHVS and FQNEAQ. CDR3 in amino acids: CASSPGPGLNTEAFF. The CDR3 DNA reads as TGTGCCAGCAGCCCGGGACCGGGATTGAACACTGAAGCTTTCTTT.

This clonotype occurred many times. The CDR3: CASSLVSGANVLTF. The CDR3, as DNA: TGCGCCAGCAGCTTGGTCTCTGGGGCCAACGTCCTGACTTTC. The chain couples TRBV5-1 to TRBJ2-6, with D unclear. This CDR3 is 14 amino acids long. CDR1 is SGHRS, CDR2 YFSETQ, per germline. V was pared by 0 bases and J by 0 bases, with 1 base between.

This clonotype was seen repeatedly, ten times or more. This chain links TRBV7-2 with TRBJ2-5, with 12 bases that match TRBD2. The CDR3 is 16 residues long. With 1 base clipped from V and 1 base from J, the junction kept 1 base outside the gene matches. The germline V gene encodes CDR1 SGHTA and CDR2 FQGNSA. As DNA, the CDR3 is TGTGCCAGCAGCTTAGGACTAGCGGGGGTCCAAGAGACCCAGTACTTC. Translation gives CASSLGLAGVQETQYF.

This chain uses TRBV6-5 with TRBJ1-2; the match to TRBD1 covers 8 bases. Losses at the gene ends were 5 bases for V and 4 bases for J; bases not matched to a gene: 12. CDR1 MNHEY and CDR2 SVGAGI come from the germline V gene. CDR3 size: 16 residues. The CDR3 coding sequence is TGTGCCAGCAGTCGACAGGGGAGGTTGAGAAGCTATGGCTACACCTTC. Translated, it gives CASSRQGRLRSYGYTF.

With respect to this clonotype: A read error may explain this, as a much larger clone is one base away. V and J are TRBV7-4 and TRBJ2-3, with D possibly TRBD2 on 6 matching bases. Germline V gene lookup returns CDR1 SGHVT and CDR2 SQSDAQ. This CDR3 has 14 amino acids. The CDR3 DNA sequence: TGTGACAGCAGCTTAGGAGGGAGTCTAGATACGCAGTATTTT. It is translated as CDSSLGGSLDTQYF.

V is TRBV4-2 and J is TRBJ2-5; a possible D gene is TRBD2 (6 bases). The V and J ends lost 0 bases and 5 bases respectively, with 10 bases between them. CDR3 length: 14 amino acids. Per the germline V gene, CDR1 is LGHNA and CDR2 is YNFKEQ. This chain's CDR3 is CASSQEGGRETQYF. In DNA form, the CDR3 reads TGTGCCAGCAGCCAAGAGGGAGGCCGGGAGACCCAGTACTTC.

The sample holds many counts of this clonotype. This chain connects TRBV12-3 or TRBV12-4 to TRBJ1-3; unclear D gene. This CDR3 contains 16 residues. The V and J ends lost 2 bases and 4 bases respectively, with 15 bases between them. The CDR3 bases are TGTGCCAGCAGTTTACGGCAGCCTAGAATGGGAAACACCATATATTTT. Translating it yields CASSLRQPRMGNTIYF.

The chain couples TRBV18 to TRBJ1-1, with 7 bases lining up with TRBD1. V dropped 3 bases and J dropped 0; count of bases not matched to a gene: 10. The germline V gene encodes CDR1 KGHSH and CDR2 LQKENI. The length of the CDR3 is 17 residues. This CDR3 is CASSPRQGGVMNTEAFF. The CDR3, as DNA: TGTGCCAGCTCACCTAGACAGGGAGGGGTGATGAACACTGAAGCTTTCTTT.

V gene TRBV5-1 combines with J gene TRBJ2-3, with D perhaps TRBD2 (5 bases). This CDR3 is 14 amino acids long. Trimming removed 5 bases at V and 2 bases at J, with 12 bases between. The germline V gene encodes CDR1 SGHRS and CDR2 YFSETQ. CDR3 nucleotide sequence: TGCGCCAGCAGAGAGGACGGGGTCACAGATACGCAGTATTTT. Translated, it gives CASREDGVTDTQYF.

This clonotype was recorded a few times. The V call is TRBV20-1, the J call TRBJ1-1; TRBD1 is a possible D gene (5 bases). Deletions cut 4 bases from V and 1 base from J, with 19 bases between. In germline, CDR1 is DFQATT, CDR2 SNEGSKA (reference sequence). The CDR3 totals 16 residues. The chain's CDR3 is CSAIVWGAGANTEAFF. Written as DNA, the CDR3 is TGCAGTGCTATTGTTTGGGGCGCGGGAGCGAACACTGAAGCTTTCTTT.